This TCR beta chain appears in the sequencing data of a study of blood T cells in healthy people across ages. CDR3 length equals 15 residues. Germline assignment: CDR1 SGHRS and CDR2 YFSETQ. Findings of the study overall: PBMCs were not sorted, which prevented a conclusive comparison of naive versus antigen-experienced cells.

Investigators took ten milliliters of peripheral blood from every donor. No fewer than 5 micrograms of total RNA were isolated from every sample. This clonotype turned up a few times. The antigen is undetermined. The junction departs from germline at one end; a sequencing error may be responsible. For the second PCR, which ran for about 7 to 11 cycles, a sample-barcoded 5' primer and a J-beta primer mix were used. TCRdb re-called the 5' RACE reads through MiXCR, storing one row per CDR3 protein. This repertoire shows about 1.4 million distinct CDR3 sequences, 59% found once; its top ten account for roughly 6.3%.

The sequence was obtained from a man in his late teens or twenties in good health. Sequencing was performed on blood. The chain couples TRBV5-1 to TRBJ2-1, with 9 bases identical to TRBD1. The chain's CDR3 is CASSLATGGYNEQFF. CDR3 bases: TGTGCCAGCAGTCTGGCGACAGGGGGATACAATGAGCAGTTCTTC. Variable domain in full (rest from reference TRBV5-1 and TRBJ2-1): KAGVTQTPRYLIKTRGQQVTLSCSPISGHRSVSWYQQTPGQGLQFLFEYFSETQRNKGNFPGRFSGRQFSNSRSEMNVSTLELGDSALYLCASSLATGGYNEQFFGPGTRLTVL.